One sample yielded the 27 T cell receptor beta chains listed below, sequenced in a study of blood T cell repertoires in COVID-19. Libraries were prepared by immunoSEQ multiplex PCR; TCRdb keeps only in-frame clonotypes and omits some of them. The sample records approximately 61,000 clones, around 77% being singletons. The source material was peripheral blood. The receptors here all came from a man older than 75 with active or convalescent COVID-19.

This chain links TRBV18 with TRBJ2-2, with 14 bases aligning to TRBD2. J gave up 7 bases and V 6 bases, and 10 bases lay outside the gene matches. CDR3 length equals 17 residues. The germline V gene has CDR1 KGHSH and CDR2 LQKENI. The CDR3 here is CASSHGTSGRVGGELFF. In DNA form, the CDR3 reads TGTGCCAGCTCTCACGGGACTAGCGGGAGAGTCGGCGGGGAGCTGTTTTTT.

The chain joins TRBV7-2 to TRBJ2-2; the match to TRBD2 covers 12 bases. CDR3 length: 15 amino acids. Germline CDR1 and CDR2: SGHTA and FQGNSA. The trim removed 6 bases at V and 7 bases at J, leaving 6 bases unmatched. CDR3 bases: TGTGCCAGCAGAAAACTAGCGGGAGGTCTCGGGGAGCTGTTTTTT. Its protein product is CASRKLAGGLGELFF.

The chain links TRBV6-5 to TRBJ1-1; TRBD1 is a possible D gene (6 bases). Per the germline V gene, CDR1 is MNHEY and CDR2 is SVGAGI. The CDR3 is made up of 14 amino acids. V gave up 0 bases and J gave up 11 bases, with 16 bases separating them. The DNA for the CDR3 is TGTGCCAGCAGTTACTCGATTTCAGGGGAAACGGCTTTCTTT. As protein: CASSYSISGETAFF.

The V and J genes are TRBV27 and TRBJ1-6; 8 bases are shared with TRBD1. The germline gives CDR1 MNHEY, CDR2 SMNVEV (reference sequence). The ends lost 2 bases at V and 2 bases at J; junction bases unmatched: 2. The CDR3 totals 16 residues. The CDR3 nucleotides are TGTGCCAGCAGTTTAGGGGGACAGGCCTATAATTCACCCCTCCACTTT. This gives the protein CASSLGGQAYNSPLHF.

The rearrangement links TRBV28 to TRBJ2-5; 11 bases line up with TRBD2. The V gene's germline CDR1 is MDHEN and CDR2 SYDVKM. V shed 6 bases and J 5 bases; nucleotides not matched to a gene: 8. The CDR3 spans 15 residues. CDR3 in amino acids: CASSKIAGGTETQYF. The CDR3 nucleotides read TGTGCCAGCAGCAAGATAGCGGGGGGGACCGAGACCCAGTACTTC.

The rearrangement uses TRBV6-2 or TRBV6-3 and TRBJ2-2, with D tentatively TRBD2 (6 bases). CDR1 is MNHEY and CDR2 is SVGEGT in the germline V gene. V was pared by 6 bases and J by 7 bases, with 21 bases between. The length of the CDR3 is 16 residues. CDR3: CASSPSRLVGRGELFF. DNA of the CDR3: TGTGCCAGCAGCCCGTCACGACTAGTAGGACGCGGGGAGCTGTTTTTT.

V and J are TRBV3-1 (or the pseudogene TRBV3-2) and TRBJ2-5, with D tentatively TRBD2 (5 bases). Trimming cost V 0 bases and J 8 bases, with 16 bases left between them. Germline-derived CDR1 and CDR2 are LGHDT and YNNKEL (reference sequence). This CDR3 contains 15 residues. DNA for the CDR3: TGTGCCAGCAGCCAAGATCGGAGCAGCGGAAAAACCCAGTACTTC. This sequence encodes CASSQDRSSGKTQYF.

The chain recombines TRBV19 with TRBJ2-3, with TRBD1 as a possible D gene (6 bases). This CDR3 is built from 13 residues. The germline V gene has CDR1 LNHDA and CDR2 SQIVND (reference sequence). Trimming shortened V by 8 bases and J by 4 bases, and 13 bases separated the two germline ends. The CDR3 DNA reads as TGTGCCAGTTCTCTTCGACAGGCAGATACGCAGTATTTT. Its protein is CASSLRQADTQYF.

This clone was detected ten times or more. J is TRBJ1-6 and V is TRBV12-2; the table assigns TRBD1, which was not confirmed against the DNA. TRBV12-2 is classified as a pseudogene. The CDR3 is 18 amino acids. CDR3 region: CASRLDCTTDSYNSPLHF. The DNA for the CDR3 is TGTGCAAGTCGCTTAGATTGCACAACCGACTCCTATAATTCACCCCTCCACTTT.

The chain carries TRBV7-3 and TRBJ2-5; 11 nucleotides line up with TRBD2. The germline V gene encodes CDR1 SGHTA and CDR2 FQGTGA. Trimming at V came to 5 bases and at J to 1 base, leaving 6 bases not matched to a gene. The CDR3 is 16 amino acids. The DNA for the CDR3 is TGTGCCAGCAGCGCCGGACTAGCGGGCGGCCAAGAGACCCAGTACTTC. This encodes CASSAGLAGGQETQYF.

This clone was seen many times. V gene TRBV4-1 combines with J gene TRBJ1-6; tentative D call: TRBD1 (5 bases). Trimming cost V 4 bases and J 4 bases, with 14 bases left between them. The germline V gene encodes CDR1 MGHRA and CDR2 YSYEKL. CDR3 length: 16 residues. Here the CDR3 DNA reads TGCGCCAGCAGCCCCACTTGGGGGGGTTATAATTCACCCCTCCACTTT. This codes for CASSPTWGGYNSPLHF.

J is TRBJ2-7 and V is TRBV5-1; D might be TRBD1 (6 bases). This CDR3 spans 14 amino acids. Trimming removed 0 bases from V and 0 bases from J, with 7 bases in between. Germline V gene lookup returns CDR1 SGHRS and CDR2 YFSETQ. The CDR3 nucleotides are TGCGCCAGCAGCTTGGGGGACACCTCCTACGAGCAGTACTTC. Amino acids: CASSLGDTSYEQYF.

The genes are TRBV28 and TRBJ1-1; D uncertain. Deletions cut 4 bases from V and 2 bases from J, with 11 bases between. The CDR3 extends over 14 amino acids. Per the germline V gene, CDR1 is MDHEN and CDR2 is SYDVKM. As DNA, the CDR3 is TGTGCCAGCAGTTCAGGAGGGATCAACACTGAAGCTTTCTTT. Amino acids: CASSSGGINTEAFF.

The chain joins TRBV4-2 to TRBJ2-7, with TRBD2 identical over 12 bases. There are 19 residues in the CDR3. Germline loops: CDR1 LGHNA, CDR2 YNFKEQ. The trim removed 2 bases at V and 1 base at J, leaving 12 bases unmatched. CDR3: CASSQSSPRTSGDSYEQYF. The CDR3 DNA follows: TGTGCCAGCAGCCAATCTTCCCCCAGGACTAGCGGGGATTCCTACGAGCAGTACTTC.

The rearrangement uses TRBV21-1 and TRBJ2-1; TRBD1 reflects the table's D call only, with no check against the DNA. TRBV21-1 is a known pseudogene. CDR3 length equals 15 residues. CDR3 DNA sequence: TGTGCCAGCAGCAAGGGCAGGGGTACCTACAATGAGCAGTTCTTC. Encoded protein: CASSKGRGTYNEQFF.

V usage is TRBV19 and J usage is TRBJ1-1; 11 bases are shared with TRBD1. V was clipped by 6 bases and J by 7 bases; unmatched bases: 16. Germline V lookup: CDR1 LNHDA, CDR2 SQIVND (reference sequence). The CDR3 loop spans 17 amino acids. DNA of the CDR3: TGTGCCAGTAGCACTCCCGGACAGGGGGCCCAAAGTCATGAAGCTTTCTTT. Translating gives CASSTPGQGAQSHEAFF. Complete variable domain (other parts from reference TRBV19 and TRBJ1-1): DGGITQSPKYLFRKEGQNVTLSCEQNLNHDAMYWYRQDPGQGLRLIYYSQIVNDFQKGDIAEGYSVSREKKESFPLTVTSAQKNPTAFYLCASSTPGQGAQSHEAFFGQGTRLTVV.

This CDR3 reads CASSQGNRASGANVLTF. The CDR3 region has the DNA TGCGCCAGCAGCCAAGGGAACAGGGCCTCTGGGGCCAACGTCCTGACTTTC. The rearrangement links TRBV4-1 to TRBJ2-6, with D possibly being TRBD1 (6 bases). Germline CDR1 reads MGHRA; CDR2 reads YSYEKL. This CDR3 has 17 amino acids. The V end lost 1 base, the J end lost 0 bases, and 10 bases lay between the germline ends.

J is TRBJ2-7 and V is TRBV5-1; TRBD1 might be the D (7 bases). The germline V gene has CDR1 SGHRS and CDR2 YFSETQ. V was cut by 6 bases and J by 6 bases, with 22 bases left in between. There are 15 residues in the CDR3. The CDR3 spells CASKQGHGSTSEQYF. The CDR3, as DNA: TGCGCCAGCAAACAGGGGCACGGGAGCACAAGCGAGCAGTACTTC.

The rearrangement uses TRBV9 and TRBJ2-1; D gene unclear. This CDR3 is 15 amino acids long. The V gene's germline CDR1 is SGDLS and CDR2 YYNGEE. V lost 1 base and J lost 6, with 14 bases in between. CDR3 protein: CASSVNPYGSNEQFF. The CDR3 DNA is TGTGCCAGCAGCGTAAACCCCTACGGTAGCAATGAGCAGTTCTTC.

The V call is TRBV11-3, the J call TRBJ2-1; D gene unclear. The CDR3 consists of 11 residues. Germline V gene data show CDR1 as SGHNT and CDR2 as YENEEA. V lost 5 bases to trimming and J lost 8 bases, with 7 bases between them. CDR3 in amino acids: CASSVSHEQFF. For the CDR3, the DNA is TGTGCCAGCAGCGTGAGCCATGAGCAGTTCTTC.

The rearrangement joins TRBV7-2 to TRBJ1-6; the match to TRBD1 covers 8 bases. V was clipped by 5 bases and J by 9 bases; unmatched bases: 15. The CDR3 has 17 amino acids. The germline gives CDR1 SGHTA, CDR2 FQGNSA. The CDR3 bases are TGTGCCAGCAGCCCCCATCCCGCCGGGACAGGTGTTTCACCCCTCCACTTT. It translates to CASSPHPAGTGVSPLHF.

CDR3 sequence: CASSQSGVPEKLFF. As DNA, the CDR3 is TGTGCCAGCAGCCAATCAGGGGTGCCTGAAAAACTGTTTTTT. The rearrangement joins TRBV3-1 (or the pseudogene TRBV3-2) to TRBJ1-4, with D perhaps TRBD1 (6 bases). Germline CDR1 LGHDT, CDR2 YNNKEL (reference sequence). The CDR3 is 14 amino acids. Trimming removed 2 bases from V and 7 bases from J, with 11 bases in between.

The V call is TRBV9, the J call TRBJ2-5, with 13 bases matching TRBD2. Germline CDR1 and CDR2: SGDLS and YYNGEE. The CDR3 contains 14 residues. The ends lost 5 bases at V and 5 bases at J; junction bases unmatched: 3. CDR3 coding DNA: TGTGCCAGCAGTCGGACTAGCGGGGGTGAGACCCAGTACTTC. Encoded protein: CASSRTSGGETQYF.

The CDR3 DNA reads as TGTGCCAGCAGTTTAAGGAGGTCACCCCTCCACTTT. Its translation: CASSLRRSPLHF. The chain is built from TRBV27 and TRBJ1-6; no firm D call. Per the germline V gene, CDR1 is MNHEY and CDR2 is SMNVEV (reference sequence). Trimming removed 2 bases at V and 10 bases at J, with 6 bases between. CDR3 length: 12 amino acids.

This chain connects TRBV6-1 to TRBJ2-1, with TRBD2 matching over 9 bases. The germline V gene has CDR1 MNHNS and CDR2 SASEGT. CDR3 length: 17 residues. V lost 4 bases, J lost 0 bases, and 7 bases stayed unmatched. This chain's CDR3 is CASSGIAGGSSYNEQFF. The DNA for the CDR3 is TGTGCCAGCAGTGGTATCGCGGGAGGGAGCTCCTACAATGAGCAGTTCTTC.

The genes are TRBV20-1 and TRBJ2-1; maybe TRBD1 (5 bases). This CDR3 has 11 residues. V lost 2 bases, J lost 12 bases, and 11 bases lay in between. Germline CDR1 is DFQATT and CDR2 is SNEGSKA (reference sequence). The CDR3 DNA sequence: TGCAGTGCTAGACCCAGGGTTGGGCAGTTCTTC. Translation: CSARPRVGQFF.

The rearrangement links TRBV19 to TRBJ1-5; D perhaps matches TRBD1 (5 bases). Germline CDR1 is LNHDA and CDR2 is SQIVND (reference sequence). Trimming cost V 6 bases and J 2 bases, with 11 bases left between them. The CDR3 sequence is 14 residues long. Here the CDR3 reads CASRGGGGNQPQHF. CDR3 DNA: TGTGCCAGTAGGGGGGGAGGGGGCAATCAGCCCCAGCATTTT.